Listed below are T cell receptor beta chains from one sample, sequenced in a study of blood T cells in healthy people across ages. TCRdb re-called the 5' RACE reads with MiXCR, one entry per CDR3 protein. The table lists about 1.8 million distinct CDR3 sequences, around half of them singletons. The sample consisted of blood. All receptors come from a woman aged 40 to 50 in good health. CDR3s include the opening cysteine and the closing phenylalanine or tryptophan. D genes are given only for firm matches. For some rows the clone size is stated as once, few or many, or as a class when expanded; others skip it.

len	v_gene	d_gene	j_gene	abundance	CDR3nt	CDR3aa
16	TRBV28	TRBD1	TRBJ2-7	-	TGTGCCAGCAGTTCCACCTCGGGGACAGGGTTGGACGAGCAGTACTTC	CASSSTSGTGLDEQYF
14	TRBV20-1	TRBD2	TRBJ2-3	-	TGCAGTGCTACAAGCGGGGTAGGCACAGATACGCAGTATTTT	CSATSGVGTDTQYF
14	TRBV28	TRBD1	TRBJ1-2	once	TGTGCCAGCAGGGACAGGGGTAACGTCTATGGCTACACCTTC	CASRDRGNVYGYTF
15	TRBV18	-	TRBJ2-3	once	TGTGCCAGCTCACTACATCGCACAAACACAGATACGCAGTATTTT	CASSLHRTNTDTQYF
14	TRBV7-2	-	TRBJ2-7	-	TGTGCCAGCAGCGCGGGACACCCCTGGGACGAGCAGTACTTC	CASSAGHPWDEQYF
15	TRBV10-3	TRBD2	TRBJ2-3	-	TGTGCCATAGCGGGGGGCCCCTACCCCATGGGTACGCAGTATTTT	CAIAGGPYPMGTQYF
13	TRBV15	TRBD2	TRBJ2-1	-	TGTGTCACCAGCAGCGGGAGATACAATGAGCAGTTCTTC	CVTSSGRYNEQFF
16	TRBV7-2	-	TRBJ2-6	-	TGTGCCAGCAGCTTAGAGCCGAGCTATGGGGCCAACGTCCTGACTTTC	CASSLEPSYGANVLTF
14	TRBV6-2/TRBV6-3	-	TRBJ2-3	few	TGTGCCAGCAGAGGGGAGTTGGAGTCAGATACGCAGTATTTT	CASRGELESDTQYF
14	TRBV3-1	-	TRBJ2-3	-	TGTGCCAGTAGTATGACACCTTACCCAGATACGCAGTATTTT	CASSMTPYPDTQYF
16	TRBV5-1	-	TRBJ2-1	-	TGCGCCAGCAGCTTCGTTGGGGGGAGCTCCTACAATGAGCAGTTCTTC	CASSFVGGSSYNEQFF
14	TRBV18	TRBD1	TRBJ2-1	-	TGTGCCAGCTCACCTAAGGGACAGGGAAGTGAGCAGTTCTTC	CASSPKGQGSEQFF
13	TRBV7-2	TRBD1	TRBJ2-7	-	TGTGCCAGCAGCCTCCAGGGGGCGGAGGAGCAGTACTTC	CASSLQGAEEQYF
16	TRBV6-5	-	TRBJ2-2	-	TGTGCCAGCAGTTACTCGAACCTTCTGAACACCGGGGAGCTGTTTTTT	CASSYSNLLNTGELFF
15	TRBV2	-	TRBJ2-7	once	TGTGCCAGCAGTGAATCCCGGGACGGCCCCCACGAGCAGTACTTC	CASSESRDGPHEQYF
16	TRBV4-1	-	TRBJ1-2	-	TGCGCCAGCAGCAAGCACGGGGGCCAAGCTAACTATGGCTACACCTTC	CASSKHGGQANYGYTF
15	TRBV7-2	TRBD2	TRBJ2-1	-	TGTGCCAGCAGCTCTCGACTAGCGGGGGGGCGGGAGCAGTTCTTC	CASSSRLAGGREQFF
15	TRBV24-1	-	TRBJ2-5	-	TGTGCCACCAGTGATGCCCAGGGATCAGGAGAGACCCAGTACTTC	CATSDAQGSGETQYF
17	TRBV4-2	-	TRBJ2-5	few	TGTGCCAGCAGCCAAGCGCTATCCAGCGTGTACCAAGAGACCCAGTACTTC	CASSQALSSVYQETQYF
15	TRBV20-1	-	TRBJ2-3	-	TGCAGTGCTCAGAAGCCGGGGGCCTCCACAGATACGCAGTATTTT	CSAQKPGASTDTQYF
16	TRBV5-1	-	TRBJ1-2	few	TGCGCCAGCACGGACACCGCGCTAGGGCGCCACTATGGCTACACCTTC	CASTDTALGRHYGYTF
11	TRBV20-1	-	TRBJ2-3	-	TGCAGTGCTGACCGGGACCCTACGCAGTATTTT	CSADRDPTQYF
16	TRBV6-2/TRBV6-3	TRBD1	TRBJ1-1	-	TGTGCCAGCAGTTCCTTGACAGGGGCGGTGAACACTGAAGCTTTCTTT	CASSSLTGAVNTEAFF
17	TRBV20-1	-	TRBJ2-7	many	TGCAGTGCTAGAGGGGGGAATGTCGAGAGGGGCCAGTACGAGCAGTACTTC	CSARGGNVERGQYEQYF
13	TRBV18	TRBD1	TRBJ2-7	-	TGTGCCAGCTCAGCCCAGACAGGGGACGAGCAGTACTTC	CASSAQTGDEQYF
14	TRBV13	-	TRBJ2-5	few	TGTGCCAGCAGCCTCAGGGTTATAGGAGAGACCCAGTACTTC	CASSLRVIGETQYF
16	TRBV20-1	TRBD1	TRBJ1-6	-	TGCAGTGCTAGCAACCCTCGGACAGGGGAGGATTCACCCCTCCACTTT	CSASNPRTGEDSPLHF
18	TRBV7-3	-	TRBJ2-6	-	TGTGCCAGCAGCCCCTTCGTAGCGGTAACCTCCGGGGCCAACGTCCTGACTTTC	CASSPFVAVTSGANVLTF
16	TRBV18	-	TRBJ1-1	-	TGTGCCAGCTCACCAAGGGGGACACAGCACTACACTGAAGCTTTCTTT	CASSPRGTQHYTEAFF
18	TRBV7-2	TRBD1	TRBJ1-5	-	TGTGCCAGCAGCTTGAGACCGGGACAGGGGGCGCGCGCTCAGCCCCAGCATTTT	CASSLRPGQGARAQPQHF
18	TRBV7-9	TRBD1	TRBJ2-4	-	TGTGCCAGCAGCTTAGCTAGACCCGGGACAGGGATTCTGAACATTCAGTACTTC	CASSLARPGTGILNIQYF
15	TRBV7-2	TRBD2	TRBJ2-7	-	TGTGCCAGCAGCTTAAGTCGGGGGGGCCGCTACGAGCAGTACTTC	CASSLSRGGRYEQYF
16	TRBV6-5	-	TRBJ2-6	-	TGTGCCAGCAGTTACTCGAGCGGGCTCGGGGCCAACGTCCTGACTTTC	CASSYSSGLGANVLTF
13	TRBV6-6	-	TRBJ2-7	-	TGTGCCAGCAGTTCGGACAGCCCCTACGAGCAGTACTTC	CASSSDSPYEQYF
20	TRBV4-2	TRBD2	TRBJ2-1	few	TGTGCCAGCAGCCAAGAAACCGTGGCTAGCGGGGGGGGGCTATACAATGAGCAGTTCTTC	CASSQETVASGGGLYNEQFF
16	TRBV25-1	TRBD2	TRBJ2-3	-	TGTGCCAGCAGTGACGGGAGCGGGGGCACTACAGATACGCAGTATTTT	CASSDGSGGTTDTQYF
13	TRBV7-9	TRBD1	TRBJ1-2	few	TGTGCCAGCAGCTCAAGGGACAGGAGTGGCTACACCTTC	CASSSRDRSGYTF
15	TRBV20-1	-	TRBJ2-3	few	TGCAGTGCCCCCCAGTTCCGGGGGGCGGGAGATACGCAGTATTTT	CSAPQFRGAGDTQYF
13	TRBV20-1	-	TRBJ2-1	-	TGCAGTGCTAGTCTCAGCTTAGCCGATGAGCAGTTCTTC	CSASLSLADEQFF
15	TRBV20-1	-	TRBJ1-1	few	TGCAGTGCCTTAAGACAGAAGACCATGAACACTGAAGCTTTCTTT	CSALRQKTMNTEAFF
12	TRBV20-1	TRBD1	TRBJ2-1	-	TGCAGTGCTAACAAGGGGGCCAATGAGCAGTTCTTC	CSANKGANEQFF
13	TRBV6-6	-	TRBJ2-7	-	TGTGCCAGCACCTACAGGGCTACCTACGAGCAGTACTTC	CASTYRATYEQYF
14	TRBV6-5	-	TRBJ2-7	-	TGTGCCAGCAGTTACGATGCACAGCGCTACGAGCAGTACTTC	CASSYDAQRYEQYF
16	TRBV5-6	-	TRBJ2-4	-	TGTGCCAGCAGGGAGGCAGGGGTAGGTGCCCAAAACATTCAGTACTTC	CASREAGVGAQNIQYF
11	TRBV28	-	TRBJ1-1	-	TGTGCCAGCACCGGTCGGTGGGAAGCTTTCTTT	CASTGRWEAFF
17	TRBV28	-	TRBJ2-1	-	TGTGCCAGCAGTCCGGACTTTTCAGGGAGCTCCTACAATGAGCAGTTCTTC	CASSPDFSGSSYNEQFF
18	TRBV20-1	TRBD2	TRBJ2-1	many	TGCAGTGCTAGAGATTGGACTTCGCGGGGGGCCACACCCAATGAGCAGTTCTTC	CSARDWTSRGATPNEQFF
13	TRBV6-4	-	TRBJ2-3	-	TGTGCCAGCAGTGTGGAGGAGAGAAGAGGGCAGTATTTT	CASSVEERRGQYF
14	TRBV6-5	TRBD2	TRBJ2-7	few	TGTGCCAGCAGTTACAACGGGGGGGTGTCAGAGCAGTACTTC	CASSYNGGVSEQYF
15	TRBV6-2/TRBV6-3	-	TRBJ2-7	-	TGTGCCAGCAGTTACGGACGGACCACTTCCTACGAGCAGTACTTC	CASSYGRTTSYEQYF
14	TRBV7-2	TRBD2	TRBJ2-7	-	TGTGCCAGCGTACTAGCGGGGGGCTCCTACGAGCAGTACTTC	CASVLAGGSYEQYF
14	TRBV12-3/TRBV12-4	-	TRBJ2-1	-	TGTGCCGGCAGTTTAGCGCTAGGCATTTATGAGCAGTTCTTC	CAGSLALGIYEQFF
15	TRBV24-1	-	TRBJ2-5	-	TGTGCCACCAGTGACCGAGGGGTATTTTACCATGAGCAGTACTTC	CATSDRGVFYHEQYF
19	TRBV4-1	TRBD1	TRBJ2-5	-	TGCGCCAGCAGCCAAGATCGGCAGGGGGCGAGCCAGATCCAAGAGACCCAGTACTTC	CASSQDRQGASQIQETQYF
13	TRBV4-3	-	TRBJ1-2	few	TGCGCCAGCAGCCAAGGAAGGGGGACTGGCTACACCTTC	CASSQGRGTGYTF
14	TRBV27	TRBD2	TRBJ2-7	few	TGTGCCAGCAACCCGCGGGGGGGGCCCTACGAGCAGTACTTC	CASNPRGGPYEQYF
14	TRBV6-5	TRBD2	TRBJ2-2	-	TGTGCTACCAAAGGGAGGGTTTGGTCCGGGGAGCTGTTTTTT	CATKGRVWSGELFF
13	TRBV4-3	-	TRBJ1-5	few	TGCGCCAGCAGCCGCAACCTTTATCAGCCCCAGCATTTT	CASSRNLYQPQHF
16	TRBV4-2	TRBD2	TRBJ2-3	-	TGTGCCAGCACGCGGGGGGTCCTCCTTAGCACAGATACGCAGTATTTT	CASTRGVLLSTDTQYF